Listed here are 9 T cell receptor beta chains from one sample, sequenced in a study of OX40 agonist ivuxolimab in advanced cancers. Assay used: immunoSEQ multiplex PCR; TCRdb lists only in-frame clones, some missing. This table holds tens of thousands of clones, about 94% found once. Sequenced material: CD4+ or CD8+ T cells sorted from blood, taken in a trial of the OX40 agonist ivuxolimab. The receptors stem from an adult with an advanced solid tumor such as melanoma, head and neck, liver or kidney cancer.

With regard to this clone: Other DNA sequences within the sample encode an identical CDR3. This chain connects TRBV19 to TRBJ2-7; 7 bases map to TRBD1. The germline gives CDR1 LNHDA, CDR2 SQIVND (reference sequence). The junction had 12 bases not matched to a gene; V was cut back by 5 bases and J by 5 bases. The CDR3 has 15 amino acids. DNA for the CDR3: TGTGCCAGTAGTGACCGGGCAGGGGGTAGCGACGAGCAGTACTTC. Translation gives CASSDRAGGSDEQYF.

This chain uses TRBV18 with TRBJ2-1; 9 bases align to TRBD1. V gave up 5 bases and J gave up 8 bases; unmatched junction bases: 13. The CDR3 length is 16 residues. Per the germline V gene, CDR1 is KGHSH and CDR2 is LQKENI. CDR3 sequence (DNA): TGTGCCAGCTCATCTTACAGGGGGCAGAATATAGATGAGCAGTTCTTC. This translates into CASSSYRGQNIDEQFF.

The chain employs TRBV27 and TRBJ1-6; D ambiguous. Germline lookup yields CDR1 MNHEY and CDR2 SMNVEV (reference sequence). Trimming pared 7 bases from V and 0 bases from J, leaving 7 bases between. The CDR3 spans 14 residues. DNA for the CDR3: TGTGCCAGCACGGGAGGCTCCTATAATTCACCCCTCCACTTT. Protein sequence: CASTGGSYNSPLHF.

The chain has TRBV14 and TRBJ1-2; 11 positions agree with TRBD1. This CDR3 is 16 amino acids long. After removal of 4 bases from V and 7 bases from J, the junction contained 11 bases not matched to a gene. The germline V gene has CDR1 SGHDN and CDR2 FVKESK. This CDR3 reads CASSLLWDRGSVGYTF. CDR3 nucleotide sequence: TGTGCCAGCAGCCTTCTGTGGGACAGGGGGTCGGTTGGCTACACCTTC.

J is TRBJ2-7 and V is TRBV27; 7 bases match TRBD1. The CDR3 contains 15 residues. V shed 9 bases and J 0 bases; nucleotides not matched to a gene: 11. The V gene's germline CDR1 is MNHEY and CDR2 SMNVEV (reference sequence). The CDR3 bases are TGTGCCAGTTCGTTAAGGGGACAGCCCTCCTACGAGCAGTACTTC. This encodes CASSLRGQPSYEQYF.

The chain couples TRBV12-2 to TRBJ2-7; the table names TRBD1, a call not compared with the DNA. TRBV12-2 is annotated as a pseudogene. CDR3 size: 15 residues. Here the CDR3 reads CASRLGDRGPYEQYF. CDR3 sequence (DNA): TGTGCAAGTCGCTTAGGGGACAGGGGACCCTACGAGCAGTACTTC.

The J gene is TRBJ2-1, the V gene TRBV19, with D possibly TRBD1 on 6 matching bases. Trimming took 5 bases from V and 7 from J, leaving 15 bases between them. The germline V gene has CDR1 LNHDA and CDR2 SQIVND (reference sequence). The CDR3 length is 14 residues. For the CDR3, the DNA is TGTGCCAGTAGTTGGGGGCTGTCCCTGAATGAGCAGTTCTTC. It yields the protein CASSWGLSLNEQFF.

This clone was detected once. J is TRBJ1-6 and V is TRBV4-1; unclear D gene. Germline CDR1 reads MGHRA; CDR2 reads YSYEKL. Trimming took 0 bases from V and 2 from J, leaving 11 bases between them. This CDR3 has 17 residues. CDR3 nucleotides: TGCGCCAGCAGCCAAGAGGTATCCACTGCCTATAATTCACCCCTCCACTTT. Amino acid sequence: CASSQEVSTAYNSPLHF.

This clone was counted a few times. The rearrangement uses TRBV10-3 and TRBJ1-3; tentatively, D is TRBD1 (6 bases). The CDR3 is made up of 14 amino acids. Germline assignment: CDR1 ENHRY and CDR2 SYGVKD. V lost 3 bases to trimming and J lost 4 bases, with 10 bases between them. The CDR3 loop reads CAISETGLGNTIYF. The CDR3 DNA reads TGTGCCATCAGTGAAACAGGGTTGGGAAACACCATATATTTT.